This T cell receptor (beta chain) is from a study of beta chain features in type 1 diabetes. For the study at large: Age, gender and cell yields were alike across patients and healthy donors. The examined sorted cells totaled roughly 110,000,000 across samples.

Study-wide points: The study found moderately but significantly shorter TCRB CDR3s in all four CD4+ subsets of Type 1 diabetes patients. Shorter templates might be favored by PCR, and equally so in patients and in controls.

This clone turned up a few times. Its antigen is unknown. This CDR3 spans 15 amino acids. Germline CDR1 is KGHSH and CDR2 is LQKENI. Trimming shortened V by 0 bases and J by 1 base, and 9 bases separated the two germline ends. Every isolated RNA sample was fully reverse transcribed, so sequencing captured expressed TCRB transcripts. The data were produced by immunoSEQ multiplex PCR, yet TCRdb's version contains in-frame clones alone and is incomplete. Of more than 250,000 clones in the sample, 13% to 15% were seen once. The gene calls are TRBV18 and TRBJ2-5; D possibly corresponds to TRBD2 (5 bases). Sequenced: naive CD4+ T cells from blood. The sequence came from a man aged 30 to 45 with type 1 diabetes. In DNA form, the CDR3 reads TGTGCCAGCTCACCACCGGCTAGCAGCCAAGAGACCCAGTACTTC. Amino acid sequence: CASSPPASSQETQYF. The full variable domain, in which reference TRBV18 and TRBJ2-5 provide the parts outside the CDR3, is NAGVMQNPRHLVRRRGQEARLRCSPMKGHSHVYWYRQLPEEGLKFMVYLQKENIIDESGMPKERFSAEFPKEGPSILRIQQVVRGDSAAYFCASSPPASSQETQYFGPGTRLLVL.